The subject of this entry is one T cell receptor (beta chain). Its antigen is not known. Other DNA sequences in this sample translate to the same CDR3. Only in-frame clones appear in the TCRdb table, and some are missing; sequencing was by immunoSEQ multiplex PCR. The data show approximately 200,000 clones, about nine tenths seen once. The data were obtained in a study of T cell responses to AZD1222 COVID-19 vaccine. Whole-study findings and limits: Two doses of AZD1222 preceded a rise in Spike-specific TCR breadth and depth. It was only 6 or 7 AZD1222 recipients who were seropositive at baseline.

V was shortened by 0 bases and J by 6 bases, with 5 bases between the two germline ends. In germline, CDR1 is KGHSH, CDR2 LQKENI. The CDR3 totals 13 residues. Here the sequenced sample was peripheral blood, taken on day 0 of MenACWY control vaccination. The rearrangement links TRBV18 to TRBJ2-2; D could derive from TRBD1 or TRBD2 (5 bases each). This receptor was identified in an adult in good health. CDR3 DNA sequence: TGTGCCAGCTCACCACCGGGGGCCGGGGAGCTGTTTTTT. Translation gives CASSPPGAGELFF.